These 5 T cell receptor beta chains share one sample of origin, sequenced in a study of blood T cell repertoires in COVID-19. The repertoire was sequenced with immunoSEQ multiplex PCR; TCRdb's copy has only in-frame clones and lacks some. The sample lists 250,000 or so clones; roughly nine tenths were seen once. Sequences were obtained from peripheral blood. These TCRs come from a woman aged 40 to 49 who had recovered from COVID-19.

This sequence joins TRBV5-1 and TRBJ1-6, with 7 bases lining up with TRBD1. Trimming at V came to 0 bases and at J to 0 bases, leaving 3 bases not matched to a gene. Germline loops: CDR1 SGHRS, CDR2 YFSETQ. The CDR3 length is 17 residues. CDR3 nucleotide sequence: TGCGCCAGCAGCTTGGAACAGGGGAGCTCCTATAATTCACCCCTCCACTTT. Its protein product is CASSLEQGSSYNSPLHF.

This chain uses TRBV7-7 with TRBJ2-7; D may be TRBD1 (6 bases). This CDR3 contains 17 residues. Trimming left V 3 bases short and J 0 bases short, with 18 bases between. Germline V gene lookup returns CDR1 SSHAT and CDR2 FNYEAQ (reference sequence). The DNA for the CDR3 is TGTGCCAGCAGCTTTCTTTTATGGGACATCAGCTCCTACGAGCAGTACTTC. The encoded protein is CASSFLLWDISSYEQYF.

V is TRBV12-3 or TRBV12-4 and J is TRBJ2-1; D is uncertain. V gave up 6 bases and J gave up 6 bases, with 9 bases separating them. The CDR3 spans 12 residues. The CDR3 spells CASSLGGNEQFF. CDR3 coding DNA: TGTGCCAGCAGCCTAGGCGGCAATGAGCAGTTCTTC.

The rearrangement links TRBV12-3 or TRBV12-4 to TRBJ1-6; D gene ambiguous. V shed 7 bases and J shed 8 bases, with 12 bases lying between them. The CDR3 totals 13 residues. CDR3 nucleotide sequence: TGTGCCAGCACACCTAACGGAGATTCACCCCTCCACTTT. Protein product: CASTPNGDSPLHF.

The J gene is TRBJ2-6, the V gene TRBV3-1 (or the pseudogene TRBV3-2), with TRBD2 as a possible D gene (5 bases). V was shortened by 4 bases and J by 2 bases, with 15 bases between the two germline ends. Germline CDR1 LGHDT, CDR2 YNNKEL (reference sequence). This CDR3 region has 17 residues. CDR3 DNA sequence: TGTGCCAGCAGCCGCAGGTTTTCGGGAACTGGGGCCAACGTCCTGACTTTC. It is translated as CASSRRFSGTGANVLTF.